These 25 T cell receptor beta chains came from one sample sequenced in a study of shared clonotypes between healthy human individuals (TCRdb year 2020). Preparation of the library involved the immunoSEQ multiplex PCR assay. TCRdb mirrors the immuneACCESS table, restricted to in-frame sequences. Some clones are absent from its copies; in checked studies, under half trace to an unresolved V gene, and the reason for the others is unknown. In this sample the table shows some 2 million clones, 85% to 95% of which occur a single time. 0.13% of the sample is in the top ten clones. Sequencing was done on a sample of naive CD4+ T cells sorted from blood. The sample's cell subset or site label, in plain terms: CD45RA+ positively selected. The receptor set was obtained from a young man in good health.

The V call is TRBV7-2, the J call TRBJ2-7, with TRBD1 identical over 8 bases. Germline CDR1 and CDR2: SGHTA and FQGNSA. The CDR3 covers 15 residues. The V gene end was trimmed by 3 bases and the J gene end by 9 bases; junction bases not matched to a gene: 13. The CDR3 protein is CASSFPRDRNLGQYF. The CDR3 nucleotides are TGTGCCAGCAGCTTCCCAAGGGACAGGAATTTGGGGCAGTACTTC.

J is TRBJ2-3 and V is TRBV25-1, with TRBD1 identical over 7 bases. This CDR3 region has 14 residues. Germline loops: CDR1 MGHDK, CDR2 SYGVNS. V was clipped by 10 bases and J by 0 bases; unmatched bases: 7. The chain's CDR3 is CATSTGISTDTQYF. The CDR3 region has the DNA TGTGCCACCTCGACAGGGATTAGCACAGATACGCAGTATTTT.

Concerning this clone itself: This specimen includes other DNA sequences encoding the same CDR3. The chain employs TRBV5-1 and TRBJ2-7, with D possibly matching TRBD1 (6 bases). With 4 bases removed from V and 2 bases from J, the gap between germline ends came to 10 bases. The germline CDR1 and CDR2 sequences are SGHRS and YFSETQ. CDR3 size: 13 residues. The CDR3: CASSPGQTYEQYF. The CDR3 bases are TGCGCCAGCAGCCCGGGACAAACCTACGAGCAGTACTTC.

This clone was observed a few times. The J gene is TRBJ2-7, the V gene TRBV7-9; D is unclear. The CDR3 extends over 14 amino acids. Germline V gives CDR1 SEHNR, CDR2 FQNEAQ (reference sequence). V was cut by 5 bases and J by 7 bases, with 18 bases left in between. CDR3: CASSAGPSALEQYF. CDR3 nucleotides: TGTGCCAGCAGCGCCGGGCCCAGTGCGTTGGAGCAGTACTTC. The full variable domain, in which reference TRBV7-9 and TRBJ2-7 provide the parts outside the CDR3, is DTGVSQNPRHKITKRGQNVTFRCDPISEHNRLYWYRQTLGQGPEFLTYFQNEAQLEKSRLLSDRFSAERPKGSFSTLEIQRTEQGDSAMYLCASSAGPSALEQYFGPGTRLTVT.

The chain carries TRBV14 and TRBJ2-7; 9 nucleotides line up with TRBD1. This CDR3 is 14 amino acids long. The germline gives CDR1 SGHDN, CDR2 FVKESK. V trimming: 6 bases; J trimming: 2 bases; junction bases outside the gene matches: 5. CDR3 in amino acids: CASRLTGGTYEQYF. The DNA of the CDR3 is TGTGCCAGCAGGCTTACAGGGGGCACCTACGAGCAGTACTTC.

The chain recombines TRBV30 with TRBJ1-4; D is uncertain. Germline lookup yields CDR1 GTSNPN and CDR2 SVGIG (reference sequence). Trimming removed 4 bases at V and 2 bases at J, with 20 bases between. The CDR3 covers 17 residues. CDR3 amino acids: CAWNQGFLVRTNEKLFF. CDR3 DNA sequence: TGTGCCTGGAACCAAGGTTTCTTAGTAAGGACTAATGAAAAACTGTTTTTT.

In DNA form, the CDR3 reads TGTGCCAGCACCCGAACGGTTGAAGCTTTCTTT. This sequence encodes CASTRTVEAFF. This chain links TRBV2 with TRBJ1-1; D remains unclear. The germline V and J ends were trimmed by 7 bases and 7 bases, with 10 bases remaining between them. The CDR3 has 11 amino acids. CDR1 is SNHLY and CDR2 is FYNNEI in the germline V gene. The full variable domain, rest sourced from reference TRBV2 and TRBJ1-1, is EPEVTQTPSHQVTQMGQEVILRCVPISNHLYFYWYRQILGQKVEFLVSFYNNEISEKSEIFDDQFSVERPDGSNFTLKIRSTKLEDSAMYFCASTRTVEAFFGQGTRLTVV.

The V gene is TRBV30, the J gene TRBJ2-3; 9 nucleotides agree with TRBD1. The germline gives CDR1 GTSNPN, CDR2 SVGIG (reference sequence). This CDR3 contains 17 residues. Trimming removed 8 bases from V and 1 base from J; junction bases left unmatched: 16. Written as DNA, the CDR3 is TGTGCCCGATCCGGGACAGGGCTTTTATTCGGCACAGATACGCAGTATTTT. Protein: CARSGTGLLFGTDTQYF.

This chain links TRBV5-1 with TRBJ2-1, with 7 positions matching TRBD2. V shed 6 bases, J shed 10 bases, and the junction held 4 bases outside the gene matches. Germline V gives CDR1 SGHRS, CDR2 YFSETQ. The CDR3 spans 11 residues. The CDR3 protein is CASTISGEQFF. CDR3 DNA sequence: TGCGCCAGCACCATTAGCGGGGAGCAGTTCTTC.

DNA of the CDR3: TGTGCCAGCAGCGCTTTGATAGGAGGGAGCTCCTACGAGCAGTACTTC. Translating gives CASSALIGGSSYEQYF. The chain links TRBV5-4 to TRBJ2-7; D perhaps matches TRBD2 (6 bases). V was shortened by 4 bases and J by 0 bases, with 17 bases between the two germline ends. Germline values: CDR1 SGHNT, CDR2 YYREEE (reference sequence). The length of the CDR3 is 16 residues. The variable domain in full, with the rest retrieved from reference TRBV5-4 and TRBJ2-7, is ETGVTQSPTHLIKTRGQQVTLRCSSQSGHNTVSWYQQALGQGPQFIFQYYREEENGRGNFPPRFSGLQFPNYSSELNVNALELDDSALYLCASSALIGGSSYEQYFGPGTRLTVT.

V usage is TRBV11-3 and J usage is TRBJ2-5; 9 nucleotides match TRBD2. This CDR3 comprises 14 residues. After removal of 3 bases from V and 5 bases from J, the junction contained 4 bases not matched to a gene. The V gene's germline CDR1 is SGHNT and CDR2 YENEEA. The CDR3 region has the DNA TGTGCCAGCAGCTTGGGACTAGCTCTGGAGACCCAGTACTTC. Amino acids: CASSLGLALETQYF.

The V and J genes are TRBV15 and TRBJ2-5; 7 positions match TRBD1. Trimming took 0 bases from V and 1 from J; bases not matched to a gene: 17. The CDR3 sequence is 20 residues long. Germline V gives CDR1 LNHNV, CDR2 YYDKDF (reference sequence). CDR3 sequence reads: CATSRDLLRSGQAPQETQYF. In nucleotides, the CDR3 is TGTGCCACCAGCAGAGATCTGCTCAGGTCTGGACAGGCGCCCCAAGAGACCCAGTACTTC.

The V call is TRBV10-1, the J call TRBJ2-3, with D possibly matching TRBD2 (6 bases). V shed 3 bases and J shed 5 bases, with 12 bases lying between them. CDR1 and CDR2 from the germline V gene are WNHNN and SYGVQD (reference sequence). CDR3 length: 14 residues. CDR3 DNA: TGCGCCAGCAGTGATACGGGGGTTCTAGATACGCAGTATTTT. Translating it yields CASSDTGVLDTQYF.

As regards this clone: The sample carries other DNA sequences with the same CDR3. The genes are TRBV5-1 and TRBJ1-1, with D perhaps TRBD1 (5 bases). Germline CDR1 SGHRS, CDR2 YFSETQ. Trimming took 3 bases from V and 1 from J, leaving 10 bases between them. The CDR3 length is 14 residues. The CDR3 region is CASSSGSGNTEAFF. The CDR3 region has the DNA TGCGCCAGCAGCTCAGGGAGTGGGAACACTGAAGCTTTCTTT.

The J gene is TRBJ2-7, the V gene TRBV11-2, with no clear D. Trimming cost V 1 base and J 2 bases, with 9 bases left between them. The germline gives CDR1 SGHAT, CDR2 FQNNGV. The CDR3 runs to 14 residues. CDR3 bases: TGTGCCAGCAGCTTAGTAGGGCCAGCCTACGAGCAGTACTTC. It encodes CASSLVGPAYEQYF. The full variable domain, rest sourced from reference TRBV11-2 and TRBJ2-7, is EAGVAQSPRYKIIEKRQSVAFWCNPISGHATLYWYQQILGQGPKLLIQFQNNGVVDDSQLPKDRFSAERLKGVDSTLKIQPAKLEDSAVYLCASSLVGPAYEQYFGPGTRLTVT.

This chain joins TRBV6-5 and TRBJ2-3, with D unresolved. From germline, CDR1 is MNHEY and CDR2 SVGAGI. The CDR3 is 15 amino acids. V shed 6 bases and J shed 2 bases, with 15 bases lying between them. In DNA form, the CDR3 reads TGTGCCAGCAGCCCTTTCGTCCGAAACACAGATACGCAGTATTTT. Translated, it gives CASSPFVRNTDTQYF.

V is TRBV15 and J is TRBJ1-1; no clear D gene. The CDR3 runs to 14 residues. The V gene lost 0 bases and the J gene lost 1 base, with 6 bases spanning the gap. In germline, CDR1 is LNHNV, CDR2 YYDKDF (reference sequence). The CDR3 DNA follows: TGTGCCACCAGCAGAGATCAACAGAACACTGAAGCTTTCTTT. This translates into CATSRDQQNTEAFF.

J is TRBJ2-3 and V is TRBV4-3; weak D call: TRBD2 (6 bases). This CDR3 contains 15 residues. V lost 0 bases to trimming and J lost 6 bases, with 13 bases between them. Germline-derived CDR1 and CDR2 are LGHNA and YSLEER. CDR3 DNA: TGCGCCAGCAGCCAAGAGGGTCCCGGGAGCGATACGCAGTATTTT. Its translation is CASSQEGPGSDTQYF.

The J gene is TRBJ2-7, the V gene TRBV2; TRBD2 matches 9 bases. V dropped 4 bases and J dropped 7; count of bases not matched to a gene: 8. CDR1 and CDR2 from the germline V gene are SNHLY and FYNNEI. This CDR3 contains 14 residues. The CDR3 sequence is CASSGGSGRQEQYF. CDR3 coding DNA: TGTGCCAGCAGTGGAGGTAGCGGGAGACAGGAGCAGTACTTC.

The chain is built from TRBV15 and TRBJ1-3; D is undetermined. Trimming took 0 bases from V and 8 from J, leaving 11 bases between them. From germline, CDR1 is LNHNV and CDR2 YYDKDF (reference sequence). The CDR3 totals 14 residues. The CDR3 DNA follows: TGTGCCACCAGCAGAGATATAGGGAGGCACACCATATATTTT. The encoded protein is CATSRDIGRHTIYF.

This chain links TRBV28 with TRBJ1-4, with 7 bases lining up with TRBD1. Looked up from germline, CDR1 is MDHEN and CDR2 is SYDVKM. The CDR3 has 14 amino acids. V gave up 3 bases and J gave up 5 bases; unmatched junction bases: 3. The CDR3 sequence is CASSLDRRNEKLFF. The CDR3 nucleotides are TGTGCCAGCAGTTTGGACAGGCGGAATGAAAAACTGTTTTTT.

This clone has only one observation. This sequence joins TRBV28 and TRBJ2-5; no firm D call. Germline lookup yields CDR1 MDHEN and CDR2 SYDVKM. The CDR3 totals 12 residues. Trimming pared 2 bases from V and 3 bases from J, leaving 4 bases between. The CDR3 region is CASSLGKETQYF. For the CDR3, the DNA is TGTGCCAGCAGTTTAGGGAAAGAGACCCAGTACTTC.

The chain couples TRBV7-8 to TRBJ1-2, with D possibly being TRBD1 (5 bases). Germline V gene sequence: CDR1 SGHVS, CDR2 FQNEAQ. There are 15 residues in the CDR3. With 0 bases removed from V and 4 bases from J, the gap between germline ends came to 12 bases. The CDR3 DNA follows: TGTGCCAGCAGCTTAGCGGGGGTTCAGGGCTATGGCTACACCTTC. This gives the protein CASSLAGVQGYGYTF.

The chain has TRBV7-9 and TRBJ2-2, with 7 positions matching TRBD2. Per the germline V gene, CDR1 is SEHNR and CDR2 is FQNEAQ (reference sequence). The CDR3 is made up of 19 amino acids. The V segment lost 5 bases and the J segment 2 bases; nucleotides outside the gene matches: 17. As DNA, the CDR3 is TGTGCCAGCAGCGGCGGGACTATAGGGCCCACTAAAAACACCGGGGAGCTGTTTTTT. It encodes CASSGGTIGPTKNTGELFF.

The chain joins TRBV11-3 to TRBJ2-7; D is uncertain. Germline CDR1 reads SGHNT; CDR2 reads YENEEA. CDR3 size: 14 residues. V dropped 7 bases and J dropped 2 bases, with 15 bases sitting between them. CDR3 residues: CASTVRDATYEQYF. The CDR3 nucleotides read TGTGCCAGCACCGTCCGTGATGCTACCTACGAGCAGTACTTC.